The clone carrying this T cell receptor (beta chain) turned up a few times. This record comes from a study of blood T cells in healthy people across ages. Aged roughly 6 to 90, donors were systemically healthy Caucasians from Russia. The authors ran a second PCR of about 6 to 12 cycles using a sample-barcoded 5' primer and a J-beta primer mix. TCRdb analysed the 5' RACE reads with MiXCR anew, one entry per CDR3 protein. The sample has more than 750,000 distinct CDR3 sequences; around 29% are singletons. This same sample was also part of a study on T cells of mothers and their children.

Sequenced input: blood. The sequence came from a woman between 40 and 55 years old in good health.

The CDR3 loop reads CASSQEQNTEAFF. The CDR3 DNA reads TGTGCCAGCAGCCAAGAGCAGAACACTGAAGCTTTCTTT. V usage is TRBV4-2 and J usage is TRBJ1-1; no firm D call. Germline V CDR1 and CDR2: LGHNA, YNFKEQ. V was pared by 0 bases and J by 1 base, with 3 bases between. CDR3 length: 13 residues.